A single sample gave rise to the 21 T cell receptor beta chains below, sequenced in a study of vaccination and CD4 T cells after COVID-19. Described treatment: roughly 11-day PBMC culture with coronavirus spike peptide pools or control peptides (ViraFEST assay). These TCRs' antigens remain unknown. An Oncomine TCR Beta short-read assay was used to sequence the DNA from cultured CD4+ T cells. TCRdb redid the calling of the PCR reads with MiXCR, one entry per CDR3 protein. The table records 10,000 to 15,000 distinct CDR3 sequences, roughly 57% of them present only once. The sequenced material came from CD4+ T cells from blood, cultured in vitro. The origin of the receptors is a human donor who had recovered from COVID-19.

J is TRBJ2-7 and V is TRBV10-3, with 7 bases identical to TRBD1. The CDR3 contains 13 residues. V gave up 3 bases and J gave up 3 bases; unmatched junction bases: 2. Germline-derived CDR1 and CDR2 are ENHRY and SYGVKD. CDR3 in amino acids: CAISDYRGYEQYF. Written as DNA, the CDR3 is TGTGCCATCAGTGATTACAGGGGCTACGAGCAGTACTTC.

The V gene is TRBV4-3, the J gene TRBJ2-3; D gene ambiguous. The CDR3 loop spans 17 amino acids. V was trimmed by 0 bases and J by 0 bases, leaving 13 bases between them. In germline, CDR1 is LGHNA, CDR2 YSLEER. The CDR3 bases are TGCGCCAGCAGCCAAGATCTTTACTACCTAAGCACAGATACGCAGTATTTT. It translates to CASSQDLYYLSTDTQYF.

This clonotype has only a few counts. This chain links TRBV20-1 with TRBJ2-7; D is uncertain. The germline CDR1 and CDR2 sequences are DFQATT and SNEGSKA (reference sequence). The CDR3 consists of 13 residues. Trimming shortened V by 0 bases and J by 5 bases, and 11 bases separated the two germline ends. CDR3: CSAREAQLDEQYF. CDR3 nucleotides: TGCAGTGCTAGAGAAGCCCAACTGGACGAGCAGTACTTC.

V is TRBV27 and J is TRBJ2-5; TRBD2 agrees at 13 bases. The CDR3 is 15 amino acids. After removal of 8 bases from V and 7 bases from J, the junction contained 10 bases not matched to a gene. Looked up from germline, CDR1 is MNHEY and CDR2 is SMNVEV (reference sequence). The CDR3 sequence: CASRLAGGSRGTQYF. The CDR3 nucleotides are TGTGCCAGCCGACTAGCGGGAGGCTCTCGGGGGACCCAGTACTTC.

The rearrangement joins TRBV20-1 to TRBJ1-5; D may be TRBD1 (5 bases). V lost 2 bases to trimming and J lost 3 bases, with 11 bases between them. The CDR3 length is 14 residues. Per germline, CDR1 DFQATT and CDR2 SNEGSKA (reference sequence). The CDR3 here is CSARSQGPNQPQHF. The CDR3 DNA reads TGCAGTGCTAGATCCCAGGGTCCCAATCAGCCCCAGCATTTT.

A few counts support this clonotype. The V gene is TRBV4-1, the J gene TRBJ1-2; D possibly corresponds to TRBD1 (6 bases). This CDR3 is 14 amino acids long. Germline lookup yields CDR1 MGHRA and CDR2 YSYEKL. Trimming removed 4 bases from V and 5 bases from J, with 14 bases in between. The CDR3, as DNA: TGCGCCAGCAGCCGATACGGACAGCTTTATGGCTACACCTTC. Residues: CASSRYGQLYGYTF.

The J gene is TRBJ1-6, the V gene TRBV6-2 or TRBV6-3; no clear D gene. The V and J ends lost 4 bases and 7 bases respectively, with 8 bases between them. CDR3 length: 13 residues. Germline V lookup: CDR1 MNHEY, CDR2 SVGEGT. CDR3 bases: TGTGCCAGCAGTTCACGCCCGAATTCACCCCTCCACTTT. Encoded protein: CASSSRPNSPLHF.

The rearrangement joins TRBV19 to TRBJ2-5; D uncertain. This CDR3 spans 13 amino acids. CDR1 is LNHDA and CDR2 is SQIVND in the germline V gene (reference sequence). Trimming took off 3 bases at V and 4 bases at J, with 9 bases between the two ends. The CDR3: CASSIGDVETQYF. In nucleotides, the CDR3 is TGTGCCAGTAGTATTGGCGATGTAGAGACCCAGTACTTC.

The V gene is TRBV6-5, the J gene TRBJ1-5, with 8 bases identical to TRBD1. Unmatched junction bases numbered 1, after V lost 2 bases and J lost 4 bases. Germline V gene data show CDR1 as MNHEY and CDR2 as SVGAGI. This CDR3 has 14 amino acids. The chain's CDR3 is CASSYGQGNQPQHF. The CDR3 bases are TGTGCCAGCAGTTACGGACAGGGTAATCAGCCCCAGCATTTT.

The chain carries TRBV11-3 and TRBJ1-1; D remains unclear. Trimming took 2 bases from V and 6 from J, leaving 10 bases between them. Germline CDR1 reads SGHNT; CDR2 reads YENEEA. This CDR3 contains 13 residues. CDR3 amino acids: CASSLINKPEAFF. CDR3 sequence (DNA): TGTGCCAGCAGCTTAATCAACAAGCCTGAAGCTTTCTTT.

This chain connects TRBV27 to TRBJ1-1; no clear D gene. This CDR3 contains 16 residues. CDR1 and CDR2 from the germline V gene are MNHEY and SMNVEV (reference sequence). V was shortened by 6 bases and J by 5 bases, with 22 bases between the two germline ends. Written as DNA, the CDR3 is TGTGCCAGCAGCCCTCTGGTCTTCTCCCGTAGGACTGAAGCTTTCTTT. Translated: CASSPLVFSRRTEAFF.

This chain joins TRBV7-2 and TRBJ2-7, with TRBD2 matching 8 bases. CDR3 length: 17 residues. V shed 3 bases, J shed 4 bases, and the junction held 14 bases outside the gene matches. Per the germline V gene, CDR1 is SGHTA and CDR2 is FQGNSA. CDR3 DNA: TGTGCCAGCAGCTTCCAGCGCGGCCCCGGGACTAGGTACGAGCAGTACTTC. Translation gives CASSFQRGPGTRYEQYF.

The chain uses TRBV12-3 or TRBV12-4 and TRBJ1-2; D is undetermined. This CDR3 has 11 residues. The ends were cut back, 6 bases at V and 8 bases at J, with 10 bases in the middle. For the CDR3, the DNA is TGTGCCAGCAGCAAGAGAGGGGGCTACACCTTC. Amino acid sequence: CASSKRGGYTF.

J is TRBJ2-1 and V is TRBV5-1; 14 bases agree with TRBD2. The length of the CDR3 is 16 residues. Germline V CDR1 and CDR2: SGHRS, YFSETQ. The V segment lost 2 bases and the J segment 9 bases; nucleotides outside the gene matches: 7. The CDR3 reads CASSFETSGRAAEQFF. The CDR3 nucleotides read TGCGCCAGCAGCTTCGAGACTAGCGGGAGGGCAGCTGAGCAGTTCTTC.

CDR3 in amino acids: CASSRQGRGEKLFF. The CDR3 DNA is TGTGCCAGCAGTCGACAGGGGCGGGGGGAAAAACTGTTTTTT. The V call is TRBV27, the J call TRBJ1-4; 8 nucleotides align to TRBD1. CDR1 is MNHEY, CDR2 SMNVEV, per germline (reference sequence). V lost 5 bases to trimming and J lost 8 bases; unmatched junction nucleotides: 7. CDR3 size: 14 residues.

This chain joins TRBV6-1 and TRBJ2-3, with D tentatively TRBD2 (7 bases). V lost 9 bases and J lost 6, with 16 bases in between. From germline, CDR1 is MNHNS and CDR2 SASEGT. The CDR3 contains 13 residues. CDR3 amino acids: CASCTGGGDTQYF. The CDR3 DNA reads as TGTGCCAGTTGCACGGGGGGCGGGGATACGCAGTATTTT.

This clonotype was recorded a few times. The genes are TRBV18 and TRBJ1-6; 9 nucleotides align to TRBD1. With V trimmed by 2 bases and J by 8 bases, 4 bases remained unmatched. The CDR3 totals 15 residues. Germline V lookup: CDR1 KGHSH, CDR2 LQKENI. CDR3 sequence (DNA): TGTGCCAGCTCACCAGGGACAGGGATTGATTCACCCCTCCACTTT. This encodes CASSPGTGIDSPLHF.

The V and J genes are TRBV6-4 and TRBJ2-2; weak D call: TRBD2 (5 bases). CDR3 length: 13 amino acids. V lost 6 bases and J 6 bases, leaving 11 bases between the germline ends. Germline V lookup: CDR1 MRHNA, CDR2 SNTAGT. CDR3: CASSRGPAGELFF. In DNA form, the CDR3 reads TGTGCCAGCAGCCGCGGGCCGGCCGGGGAGCTGTTTTTT.

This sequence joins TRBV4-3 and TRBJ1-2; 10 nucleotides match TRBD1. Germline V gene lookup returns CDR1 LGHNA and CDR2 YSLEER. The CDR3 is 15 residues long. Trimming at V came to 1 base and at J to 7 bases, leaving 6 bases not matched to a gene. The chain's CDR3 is CASSQVSGDRGGYTF. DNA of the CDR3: TGCGCCAGCAGCCAAGTATCAGGGGACAGGGGTGGCTACACCTTC.

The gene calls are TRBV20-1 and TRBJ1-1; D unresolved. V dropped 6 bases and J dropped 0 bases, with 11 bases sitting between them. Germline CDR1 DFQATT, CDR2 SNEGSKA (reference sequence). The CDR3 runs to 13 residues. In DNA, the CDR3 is TGCAGTGCCAGCGCAGCCATGAACACTGAAGCTTTCTTT. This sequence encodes CSASAAMNTEAFF.

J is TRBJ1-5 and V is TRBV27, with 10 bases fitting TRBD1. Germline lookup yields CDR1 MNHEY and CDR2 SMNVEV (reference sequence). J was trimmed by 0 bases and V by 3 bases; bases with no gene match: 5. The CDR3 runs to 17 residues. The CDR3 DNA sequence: TGTGCCAGCAGTTTTACCGGGACAGGGGATAGCAATCAGCCCCAGCATTTT. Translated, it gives CASSFTGTGDSNQPQHF.